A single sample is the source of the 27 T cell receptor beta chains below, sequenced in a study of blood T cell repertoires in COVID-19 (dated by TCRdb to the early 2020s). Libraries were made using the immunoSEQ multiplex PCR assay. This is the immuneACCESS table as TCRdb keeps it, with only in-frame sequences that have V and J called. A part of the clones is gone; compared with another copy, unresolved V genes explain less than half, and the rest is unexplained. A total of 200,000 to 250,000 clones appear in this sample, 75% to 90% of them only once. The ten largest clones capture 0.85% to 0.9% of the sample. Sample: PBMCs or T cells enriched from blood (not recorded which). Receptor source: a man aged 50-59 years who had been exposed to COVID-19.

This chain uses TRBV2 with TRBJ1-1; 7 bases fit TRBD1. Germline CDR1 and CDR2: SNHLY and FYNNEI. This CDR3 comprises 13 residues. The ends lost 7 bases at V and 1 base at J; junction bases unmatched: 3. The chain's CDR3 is CASTGTENTEAFF. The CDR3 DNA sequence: TGTGCCAGCACTGGGACAGAGAACACTGAAGCTTTCTTT.

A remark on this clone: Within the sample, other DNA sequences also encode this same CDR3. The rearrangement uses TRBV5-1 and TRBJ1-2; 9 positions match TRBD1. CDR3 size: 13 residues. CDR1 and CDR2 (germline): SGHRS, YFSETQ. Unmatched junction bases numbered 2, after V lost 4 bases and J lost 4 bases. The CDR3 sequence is CASSRDRAYGYTF. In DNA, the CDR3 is TGCGCCAGCAGCCGGGACAGGGCCTATGGCTACACCTTC.

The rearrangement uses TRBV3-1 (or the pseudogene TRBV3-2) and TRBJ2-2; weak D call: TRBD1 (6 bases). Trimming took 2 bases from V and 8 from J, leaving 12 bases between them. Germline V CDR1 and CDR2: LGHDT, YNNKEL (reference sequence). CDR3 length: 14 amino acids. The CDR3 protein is CASSQLGGTGELFF. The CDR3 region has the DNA TGTGCCAGCAGCCAACTTGGGGGCACGGGGGAGCTGTTTTTT.

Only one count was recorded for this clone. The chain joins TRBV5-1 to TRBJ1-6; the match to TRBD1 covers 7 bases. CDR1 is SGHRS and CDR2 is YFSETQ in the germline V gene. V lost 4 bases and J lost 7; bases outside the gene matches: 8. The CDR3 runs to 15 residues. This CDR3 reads CASSLGVTGNSPLHF. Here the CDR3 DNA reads TGCGCCAGCAGCCTGGGGGTGACAGGGAATTCACCCCTCCACTTT. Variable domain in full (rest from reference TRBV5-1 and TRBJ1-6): KAGVTQTPRYLIKTRGQQVTLSCSPISGHRSVSWYQQTPGQGLQFLFEYFSETQRNKGNFPGRFSGRQFSNSRSEMNVSTLELGDSALYLCASSLGVTGNSPLHFGNGTRLTVT.

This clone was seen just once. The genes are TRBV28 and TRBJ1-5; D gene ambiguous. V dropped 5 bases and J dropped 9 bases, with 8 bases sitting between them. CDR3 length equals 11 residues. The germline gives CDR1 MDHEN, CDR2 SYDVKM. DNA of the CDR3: TGTGCCAGCAGTCAGTCCAGGCCCCAGCATTTT. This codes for CASSQSRPQHF.

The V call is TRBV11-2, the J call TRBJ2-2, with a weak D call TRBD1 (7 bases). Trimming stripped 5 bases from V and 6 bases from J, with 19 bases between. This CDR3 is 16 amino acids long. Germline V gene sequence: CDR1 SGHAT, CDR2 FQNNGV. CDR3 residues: CASSQGGVRRAGELFF. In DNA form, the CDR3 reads TGTGCCAGCAGCCAGGGGGGAGTACGCCGAGCCGGGGAGCTGTTTTTT.

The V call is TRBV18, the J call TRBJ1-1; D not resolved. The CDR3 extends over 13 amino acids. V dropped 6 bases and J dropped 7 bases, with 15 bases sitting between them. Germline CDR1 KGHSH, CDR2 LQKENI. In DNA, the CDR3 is TGTGCCAGCTCCCCTTCGGTGGGAGATGAAGCTTTCTTT. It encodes CASSPSVGDEAFF.

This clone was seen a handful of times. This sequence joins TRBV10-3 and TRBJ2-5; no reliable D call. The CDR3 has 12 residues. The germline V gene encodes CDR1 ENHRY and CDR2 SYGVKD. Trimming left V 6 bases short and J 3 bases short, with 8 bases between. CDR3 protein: CAISDNKETQYF. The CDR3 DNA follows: TGTGCCATCAGCGATAACAAAGAGACCCAGTACTTC.

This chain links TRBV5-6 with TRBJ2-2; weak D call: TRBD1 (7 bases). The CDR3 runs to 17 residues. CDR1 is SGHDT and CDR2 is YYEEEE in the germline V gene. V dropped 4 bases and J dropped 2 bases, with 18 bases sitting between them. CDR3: CASSPWRGLVNTGELFF. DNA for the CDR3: TGTGCCAGCAGCCCCTGGAGGGGGCTAGTTAACACCGGGGAGCTGTTTTTT.

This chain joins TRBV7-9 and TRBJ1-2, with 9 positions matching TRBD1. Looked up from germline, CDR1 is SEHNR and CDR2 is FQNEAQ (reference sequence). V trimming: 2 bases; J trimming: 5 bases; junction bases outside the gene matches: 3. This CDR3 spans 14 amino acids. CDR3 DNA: TGTGCCAGCAGCTTACTCGGGACAGGGTATGGCTACACCTTC. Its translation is CASSLLGTGYGYTF. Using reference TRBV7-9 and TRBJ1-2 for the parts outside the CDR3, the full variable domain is DTGVSQNPRHKITKRGQNVTFRCDPISEHNRLYWYRQTLGQGPEFLTYFQNEAQLEKSRLLSDRFSAERPKGSFSTLEIQRTEQGDSAMYLCASSLLGTGYGYTFGSGTRLTVV.

DNA for the CDR3: TGCGCCAGCAGCTTGGAAGGACTAGCGACTAGCACAGATACGCAGTATTTT. Amino acids: CASSLEGLATSTDTQYF. J is TRBJ2-3 and V is TRBV5-1; TRBD2 agrees at 9 bases. Germline-derived CDR1 and CDR2 are SGHRS and YFSETQ. The V and J ends lost 0 bases and 0 bases, in that order; junction bases with no gene match: 5. The CDR3 consists of 17 residues.

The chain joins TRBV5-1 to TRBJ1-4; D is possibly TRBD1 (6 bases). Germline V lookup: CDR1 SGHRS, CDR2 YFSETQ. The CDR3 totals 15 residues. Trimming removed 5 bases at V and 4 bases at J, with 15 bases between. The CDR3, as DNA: TGCGCCAGCAGGCCCTGGGGGGGCCTTAATGAAAAACTGTTTTTT. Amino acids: CASRPWGGLNEKLFF.

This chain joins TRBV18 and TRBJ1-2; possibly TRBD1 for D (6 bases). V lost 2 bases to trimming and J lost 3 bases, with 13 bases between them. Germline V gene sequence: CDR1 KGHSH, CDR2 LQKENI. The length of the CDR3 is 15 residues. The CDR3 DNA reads TGTGCCAGCTCACCAACCCAGGGGATGGACTATGGCTACACCTTC. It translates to CASSPTQGMDYGYTF.

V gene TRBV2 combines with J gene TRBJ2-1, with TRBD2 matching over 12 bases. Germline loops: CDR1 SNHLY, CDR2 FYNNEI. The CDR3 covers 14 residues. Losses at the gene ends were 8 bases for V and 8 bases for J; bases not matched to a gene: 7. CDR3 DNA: TGTGCCAGCCGGCCGACTAGCGGGAGAGATGAGCAGTTCTTC. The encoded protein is CASRPTSGRDEQFF.

The CDR3: CASSSGVGTDTQYF. For the CDR3, the DNA is TGTGCCAGCAGCTCGGGGGTGGGCACAGATACGCAGTATTTT. The chain joins TRBV2 to TRBJ2-3; D may be TRBD2 (6 bases). In germline, CDR1 is SNHLY, CDR2 FYNNEI. The V and J ends lost 6 bases and 1 base respectively, with 11 bases between them. The CDR3 sequence is 14 residues long.

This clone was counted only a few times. CDR3 amino acids: CASTNQGEYNSPLHF. CDR3 in DNA: TGTGCCAGCACCAACCAAGGGGAATATAATTCACCCCTCCACTTT. V gene TRBV6-6 combines with J gene TRBJ1-6; a weak D match, TRBD1 (5 bases). Trimming shortened V by 7 bases and J by 4 bases, and 14 bases separated the two germline ends. This CDR3 has 15 residues. From germline, CDR1 is MNHNY and CDR2 SVGAGI (reference sequence).

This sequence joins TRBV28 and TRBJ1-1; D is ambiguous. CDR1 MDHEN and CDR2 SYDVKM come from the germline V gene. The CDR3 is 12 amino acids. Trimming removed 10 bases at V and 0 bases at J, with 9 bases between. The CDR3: CATAQVNTEAFF. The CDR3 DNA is TGTGCCACCGCCCAGGTGAACACTGAAGCTTTCTTT.

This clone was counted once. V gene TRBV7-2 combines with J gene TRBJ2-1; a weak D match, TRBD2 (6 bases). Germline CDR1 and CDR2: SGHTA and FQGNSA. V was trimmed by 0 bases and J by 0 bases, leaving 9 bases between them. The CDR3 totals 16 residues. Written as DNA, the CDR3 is TGTGCCAGCAGCTTAGCGGTGCGGGGCTCCTACAATGAGCAGTTCTTC. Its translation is CASSLAVRGSYNEQFF.

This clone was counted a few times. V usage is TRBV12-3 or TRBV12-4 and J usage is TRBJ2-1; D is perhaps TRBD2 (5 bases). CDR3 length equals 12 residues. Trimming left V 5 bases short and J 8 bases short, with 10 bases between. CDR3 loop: CASSKLAYEQFF. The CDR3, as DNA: TGTGCCAGCAGTAAGCTAGCATATGAGCAGTTCTTC.

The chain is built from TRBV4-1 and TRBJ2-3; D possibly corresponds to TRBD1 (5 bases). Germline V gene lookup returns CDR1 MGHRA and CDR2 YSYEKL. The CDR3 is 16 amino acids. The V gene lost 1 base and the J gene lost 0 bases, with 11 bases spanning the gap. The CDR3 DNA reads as TGCGCCAGCAGCCAAGGGGGTGGGGCTAGCACAGATACGCAGTATTTT. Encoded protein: CASSQGGGASTDTQYF.

As DNA, the CDR3 is TGTGCCAGCAGTTTGGGCTCCGAGCAGTACTTC. Translation: CASSLGSEQYF. The V and J genes are TRBV28 and TRBJ2-7, with unresolved D. Germline lookup yields CDR1 MDHEN and CDR2 SYDVKM. Trimming left V 3 bases short and J 6 bases short, with 6 bases between. This CDR3 has 11 amino acids.

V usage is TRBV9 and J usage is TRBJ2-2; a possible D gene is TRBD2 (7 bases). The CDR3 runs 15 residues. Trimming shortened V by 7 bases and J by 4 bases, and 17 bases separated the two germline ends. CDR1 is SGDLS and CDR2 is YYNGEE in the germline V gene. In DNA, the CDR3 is TGTGCCAGCTCGCGGGGGCGGCAAGGCACCGGGGAGCTGTTTTTT. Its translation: CASSRGRQGTGELFF.

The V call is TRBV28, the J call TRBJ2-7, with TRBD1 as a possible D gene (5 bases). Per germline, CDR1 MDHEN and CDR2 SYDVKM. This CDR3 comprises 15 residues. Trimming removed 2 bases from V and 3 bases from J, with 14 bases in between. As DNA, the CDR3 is TGTGCCAGCAGTTTAGGGGCAGAAATTTTCTACGAGCAGTACTTC. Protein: CASSLGAEIFYEQYF.

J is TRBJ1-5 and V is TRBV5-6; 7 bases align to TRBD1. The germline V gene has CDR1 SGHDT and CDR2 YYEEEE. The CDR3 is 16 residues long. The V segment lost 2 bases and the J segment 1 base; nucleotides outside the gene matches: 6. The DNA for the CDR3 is TGTGCCAGCAGCTTATATACAGGGGTGAGCAATCAGCCCCAGCATTTT. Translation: CASSLYTGVSNQPQHF.

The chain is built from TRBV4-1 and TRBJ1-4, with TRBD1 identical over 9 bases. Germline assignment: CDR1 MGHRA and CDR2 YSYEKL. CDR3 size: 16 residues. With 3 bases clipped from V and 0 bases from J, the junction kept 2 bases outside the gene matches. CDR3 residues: CASSHTGGSTNEKLFF. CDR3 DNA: TGCGCCAGCAGCCATACAGGGGGCTCAACTAATGAAAAACTGTTTTTT.

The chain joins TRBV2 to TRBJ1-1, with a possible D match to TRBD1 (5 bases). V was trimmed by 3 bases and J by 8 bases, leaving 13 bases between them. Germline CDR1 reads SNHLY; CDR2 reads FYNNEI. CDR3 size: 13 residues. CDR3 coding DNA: TGTGCCAGCAGTGAGATCAGGGTCGCCGAAGCTTTCTTT. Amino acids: CASSEIRVAEAFF.

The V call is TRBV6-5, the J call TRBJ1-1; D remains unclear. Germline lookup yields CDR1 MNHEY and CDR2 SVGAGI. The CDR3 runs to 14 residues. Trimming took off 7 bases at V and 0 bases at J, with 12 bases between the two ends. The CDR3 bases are TGTGCCAGCACCGTAGGACTGTTGAACACTGAAGCTTTCTTT. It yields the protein CASTVGLLNTEAFF.